One and the same sample provided the 2 T cell receptor beta chains below, sequenced in a study of T cells in Graves' hyperthyroidism and ophthalmopathy. The TCR beta CDR3 regions underwent amplification using RNA transcripts as the source. HTBI primers drove first-round RT-PCR of the TCR CDR3. Each CDR3 protein is one row after TCRdb ran MiXCR on the multiplex PCR reads. The sample lists hundreds of thousands of distinct CDR3 sequences, roughly 14% occurring once. The specimen was blood. The receptors originated from a woman aged 40 to 50 with Graves' ophthalmopathy.

In this sample, this clonotype turned up many times. The genes are TRBV12-3 or TRBV12-4 and TRBJ1-1; 10 bases match TRBD1. The CDR3 sequence is 15 residues long. J was trimmed by 4 bases and V by 0 bases; bases with no gene match: 2. The CDR3 bases are TGTGCCAGCAGTTTAGCTAGGACAGGGGGCACTGAAGCTTTCTTT. This translates into CASSLARTGGTEAFF.

The chain links TRBV4-1 to TRBJ2-2; 8 bases are a match to TRBD1. The J segment lost 5 bases and the V segment lost 8 bases, leaving 13 bases of the junction unmatched. Per germline, CDR1 MGHRA and CDR2 YSYEKL. The CDR3 spans 16 residues. Here the CDR3 reads CASGLLSGQGTGELFF. Here the CDR3 DNA reads TGCGCCAGCGGGCTTTTGTCAGGACAGGGTACCGGGGAGCTGTTTTTT.